The present T cell receptor (beta chain) was sequenced within a study of T cell responses to AZD1222 COVID-19 vaccine. Study overall: Combined were second doses at about 4 or about 12 weeks. Overall study findings and caveats: Regions left unmutated in variants are reportedly the target of nearly half of spike-specific TCRs. A mostly white British donor set with more females was recruited, and clonal diversity was possibly underestimated. At baseline, just five to seven AZD1222 recipients tested seropositive.

As regards this clone: The antigen is not known.

Sequencing was performed with immunoSEQ multiplex PCR; in TCRdb, only in-frame clones are kept and a portion is missing. The table records 200,000 to 300,000 clones, 85% to 95% of them present only once. Trimming pared 4 bases from V and 3 bases from J, leaving 13 bases between. This CDR3 comprises 14 residues. From germline, CDR1 is LGHDT and CDR2 YNNKEL (reference sequence). Specimen: peripheral blood, collected on day 0 of AZD1222 vaccination. This sequence was found in an adult in good health. The chain couples TRBV3-1 (or the pseudogene TRBV3-2) to TRBJ2-7; weak D call: TRBD2 (6 bases). The CDR3 here is CASSLGTVYYEQYF. The DNA for the CDR3 is TGTGCCAGCAGCCTCGGGACTGTCTACTACGAGCAGTACTTC.